The 25 T cell receptor beta chains in this list originate from one sample, sequenced in a study of shared clonotypes between healthy human individuals. Generated by immunoSEQ multiplex PCR, the TCRdb table keeps only in-frame clones and is missing some. Of some 2,500,000 clones in the sample, 85% to 95% are singletons; the top ten hold about 0.41%. Sequenced input: naive CD4+ T cells from PBMCs. The subset was: CD45RA+ positively selected. The receptors were sampled from a man between 18 and 29 years old in good health. Some clones in this sample may be carry-over from other donors' samples.

The V gene is TRBV27, the J gene TRBJ1-2, with a tentative D call TRBD1 (5 bases). Germline V gene data show CDR1 as MNHEY and CDR2 as SMNVEV (reference sequence). V was cut by 5 bases and J by 8 bases, with 15 bases left in between. This CDR3 region has 13 residues. The CDR3 DNA reads as TGTGCCAGCAGTCCTGGGACCTCAGGGGGCTACACCTTC. It translates to CASSPGTSGGYTF.

The chain links TRBV5-4 to TRBJ2-7, with TRBD2 identical over 11 bases. From germline, CDR1 is SGHNT and CDR2 YYREEE (reference sequence). V gave up 0 bases and J gave up 2 bases; unmatched junction bases: 4. The CDR3 is 16 amino acids. CDR3 sequence: CASSLEPGLAAYEQYF. The CDR3 DNA reads TGTGCCAGCAGCTTGGAACCGGGACTAGCGGCCTACGAGCAGTACTTC.

CDR3 nucleotide sequence: TGTGCCAGCAGTGAAGTGGGGGGCCCCCTGCGAGGCTACACCTTC. Protein: CASSEVGGPLRGYTF. The rearrangement links TRBV6-1 to TRBJ1-2; possibly TRBD1 for D (6 bases). Germline loops: CDR1 MNHNS, CDR2 SASEGT. The CDR3 consists of 15 residues. The ends were cut back, 1 base at V and 8 bases at J, with 17 bases in the middle.

The chain employs TRBV9 and TRBJ1-2; D remains unclear. Germline CDR1 SGDLS, CDR2 YYNGEE. This CDR3 contains 14 residues. V lost 2 bases, J lost 0 bases, and 8 bases lay in between. The CDR3 bases are TGTGCCAGCAGCGTGGCGACCACTAACTATGGCTACACCTTC. This encodes CASSVATTNYGYTF.

The chain uses TRBV14 and TRBJ2-7, with D possibly matching TRBD2 (7 bases). The CDR3 length is 17 residues. The germline V gene encodes CDR1 SGHDN and CDR2 FVKESK. Trimming took 4 bases from V and 5 from J, leaving 24 bases between them. The CDR3 bases are TGTGCCAGCAGCCCGAGGACGGGACGGGGGGCAATAAACGAGCAGTACTTC. Its translation: CASSPRTGRGAINEQYF.

The chain uses TRBV5-1 and TRBJ2-3; either TRBD1 or TRBD2 may fit D (5 bases each). The CDR3 contains 16 residues. Trimming removed 0 bases at V and 4 bases at J, with 15 bases between. Germline-derived CDR1 and CDR2 are SGHRS and YFSETQ. CDR3 in amino acids: CASSLDGGANPDTQYF. CDR3 nucleotides: TGCGCCAGCAGCTTGGATGGGGGAGCAAACCCAGATACGCAGTATTTT. Looking up the rest from reference TRBV5-1 and TRBJ2-3 gives the full variable domain: KAGVTQTPRYLIKTRGQQVTLSCSPISGHRSVSWYQQTPGQGLQFLFEYFSETQRNKGNFPGRFSGRQFSNSRSEMNVSTLELGDSALYLCASSLDGGANPDTQYFGPGTRLTVL.

The chain recombines TRBV6-1 with TRBJ2-5; tentative D call: TRBD2 (5 bases). This CDR3 contains 15 residues. The germline CDR1 and CDR2 sequences are MNHNS and SASEGT. Trimming took 2 bases from V and 1 from J, leaving 11 bases between them. CDR3 nucleotide sequence: TGTGCCAGCAGTGAACCCACTAGTTTCCAAGAGACCCAGTACTTC. Encoded protein: CASSEPTSFQETQYF.

J is TRBJ2-7 and V is TRBV18; D is possibly TRBD1 (5 bases). The V end lost 0 bases, the J end lost 3 bases, and 15 bases lay between the germline ends. This CDR3 region has 16 residues. Germline CDR1 is KGHSH and CDR2 is LQKENI. The DNA of the CDR3 is TGTGCCAGCTCACCACCAGGGGTAGGGGCCCTCTACGAGCAGTACTTC. Translated, it gives CASSPPGVGALYEQYF.

This clone is a singleton in its sample. The CDR3 coding sequence is TGTGCCAGCAGCTTGGACAGGGGAGTCGGTGAAAAACTGTTTTTT. The encoded protein is CASSLDRGVGEKLFF. The chain couples TRBV5-4 to TRBJ1-4, with 7 bases fitting TRBD1. Germline CDR1 and CDR2: SGHNT and YYREEE (reference sequence). This CDR3 spans 15 amino acids. The V and J ends lost 0 bases and 7 bases, in that order; junction bases with no gene match: 6.

V is TRBV5-4 and J is TRBJ2-7, with TRBD2 matching over 8 bases. In germline, CDR1 is SGHNT, CDR2 YYREEE (reference sequence). The CDR3 is 14 residues long. After removal of 3 bases from V and 7 bases from J, the junction contained 9 bases not matched to a gene. CDR3: CASSSGTREREQYF. The CDR3, as DNA: TGTGCCAGCAGCTCCGGGACTAGAGAACGGGAGCAGTACTTC.

V is TRBV2 and J is TRBJ1-2; D might be TRBD1 (6 bases). The CDR3 runs to 15 residues. V lost 5 bases, J lost 0 bases, and 13 bases lay in between. CDR1 and CDR2 (germline): SNHLY, FYNNEI. The CDR3 region has the DNA TGTGCCAGCAGTAACACAGGGCCTACTAACTATGGCTACACCTTC. This encodes CASSNTGPTNYGYTF. The full variable domain, completed using reference TRBV2 and TRBJ1-2, is EPEVTQTPSHQVTQMGQEVILRCVPISNHLYFYWYRQILGQKVEFLVSFYNNEISEKSEIFDDQFSVERPDGSNFTLKIRSTKLEDSAMYFCASSNTGPTNYGYTFGSGTRLTVV.

This chain's CDR3 is CASSPGSTKAEAFF. In DNA, the CDR3 is TGTGCCAGCAGCCCGGGCTCTACTAAGGCTGAAGCTTTCTTT. This chain joins TRBV27 and TRBJ1-1; D unclear. Germline V gives CDR1 MNHEY, CDR2 SMNVEV (reference sequence). Trimming left V 6 bases short and J 6 bases short, with 17 bases between. There are 14 residues in the CDR3.

V and J are TRBV4-3 and TRBJ1-2, with unresolved D. Germline values: CDR1 LGHNA, CDR2 YSLEER. The CDR3 has 17 amino acids. The germline V and J ends were trimmed by 1 base and 1 base, with 16 bases remaining between them. CDR3 sequence reads: CASSQAVKTSSNYGYTF. The CDR3 coding sequence is TGCGCCAGCAGCCAAGCAGTCAAGACGTCGAGTAACTATGGCTACACCTTC.

V usage is TRBV7-2 and J usage is TRBJ1-4, with a possible D match to TRBD1 (6 bases). The CDR3 consists of 15 residues. Trimming shortened V by 5 bases and J by 6 bases, and 16 bases separated the two germline ends. Germline V gives CDR1 SGHTA, CDR2 FQGNSA. The CDR3 DNA sequence: TGTGCCAGCAGCCCTCTGAGGGGGGGTCATGAAAAACTGTTTTTT. Translating gives CASSPLRGGHEKLFF. Based on the CDR3 plus reference TRBV7-2 and TRBJ1-4, the full variable domain is GAGVSQSPSNKVTEKGKDVELRCDPISGHTALYWYRQSLGQGLEFLIYFQGNSAPDKSGLPSDRFSAERTGGSVSTLTIQRTQQEDSAVYLCASSPLRGGHEKLFFGSGTQLSVL.

The chain links TRBV5-1 to TRBJ2-3, with a weak D call TRBD2 (6 bases). With 10 bases removed from V and 2 bases from J, the gap between germline ends came to 14 bases. Germline V lookup: CDR1 SGHRS, CDR2 YFSETQ. The CDR3 consists of 13 residues. The CDR3: CAAGPGDTDTQYF. The CDR3 region has the DNA TGCGCCGCCGGCCCGGGAGACACAGATACGCAGTATTTT. Full variable domain (missing parts from reference TRBV5-1 and TRBJ2-3): KAGVTQTPRYLIKTRGQQVTLSCSPISGHRSVSWYQQTPGQGLQFLFEYFSETQRNKGNFPGRFSGRQFSNSRSEMNVSTLELGDSALYLCAAGPGDTDTQYFGPGTRLTVL.

The chain employs TRBV27 and TRBJ2-3; D is uncertain. CDR1 is MNHEY, CDR2 SMNVEV, per germline (reference sequence). The length of the CDR3 is 14 residues. V was shortened by 6 bases and J by 6 bases, with 16 bases between the two germline ends. The DNA for the CDR3 is TGTGCCAGCAGCGACCTCTCAGGTCAGGATACGCAGTATTTT. This gives the protein CASSDLSGQDTQYF.

The CDR3 reads CASKGIGEQYF. The CDR3 DNA reads as TGTGCCAGTAAAGGTATTGGTGAGCAGTACTTC. The chain carries TRBV19 and TRBJ2-7; D remains unclear. The CDR3 loop spans 11 amino acids. Germline V lookup: CDR1 LNHDA, CDR2 SQIVND (reference sequence). Trimming removed 7 bases at V and 7 bases at J, with 11 bases between.

This chain connects TRBV30 to TRBJ1-3, with D uncertain. Germline V gives CDR1 GTSNPN, CDR2 SVGIG (reference sequence). V lost 3 bases, J lost 0 bases, and 12 bases lay in between. The CDR3 loop spans 15 amino acids. CDR3 nucleotide sequence: TGTGCCTGGAGGCTGGAGGGAAACTCTGGAAACACCATATATTTT. Translation: CAWRLEGNSGNTIYF.

In regard to this clone: This sample also contains other DNA sequences that code for the same CDR3. This CDR3 is CASSETGGGNTIYF. The CDR3 DNA follows: TGTGCCAGCAGTGAAACTGGGGGGGGAAACACCATATATTTT. The chain carries TRBV6-1 and TRBJ1-3; maybe TRBD1 (5 bases). Deletions cut 2 bases from V and 4 bases from J, with 9 bases between. The CDR3 extends over 14 amino acids. Per germline, CDR1 MNHNS and CDR2 SASEGT.

The rearrangement joins TRBV19 to TRBJ2-1, with D perhaps matching TRBD2 (6 bases). CDR3 size: 16 residues. The V gene's germline CDR1 is LNHDA and CDR2 SQIVND (reference sequence). Trimming shortened V by 4 bases and J by 0 bases, and 13 bases separated the two germline ends. In DNA, the CDR3 is TGTGCCAGTAGTAGCCGGGACTCGAGCTCCTACAATGAGCAGTTCTTC. It encodes CASSSRDSSSYNEQFF.

The V call is TRBV7-3, the J call TRBJ2-2; TRBD2 matches 10 bases. Trimming at V came to 2 bases and at J to 10 bases, leaving 7 bases not matched to a gene. The CDR3 sequence is 15 residues long. Germline CDR1 is SGHTA and CDR2 is FQGTGA. The CDR3 bases are TGTGCCAGCAGCTTACCGGCTAGCGGGAGAAAGGAGCTGTTTTTT. Its protein product is CASSLPASGRKELFF.

Worth noting for this clone: Other nucleotide sequences in the sample specify the same CDR3. The V and J genes are TRBV5-1 and TRBJ2-3, with TRBD2 matching over 11 bases. The CDR3 runs to 14 residues. CDR1 and CDR2 from the germline V gene are SGHRS and YFSETQ. Trimming at V came to 4 bases and at J to 6 bases, leaving 4 bases not matched to a gene. CDR3 in amino acids: CASSPTSGTDTQYF. Here the CDR3 DNA reads TGCGCCAGCAGCCCGACTAGCGGGACGGATACGCAGTATTTT. The full variable domain, with the rest looked up from reference TRBV5-1 and TRBJ2-3, is KAGVTQTPRYLIKTRGQQVTLSCSPISGHRSVSWYQQTPGQGLQFLFEYFSETQRNKGNFPGRFSGRQFSNSRSEMNVSTLELGDSALYLCASSPTSGTDTQYFGPGTRLTVL.

To note about this clone: Other DNA sequences from this sample encode an identical CDR3 as well. This chain connects TRBV28 to TRBJ2-4, with a weak D call TRBD2 (6 bases). V was cut by 1 base and J by 5 bases, with 6 bases left in between. CDR1 and CDR2 (germline): MDHEN, SYDVKM. This CDR3 comprises 13 residues. CDR3 region: CASSLSGENIQYF. The CDR3 DNA is TGTGCCAGCAGTTTATCGGGGGAAAACATTCAGTACTTC.

CDR3 loop: CASRPGQYGYTF. CDR3 in DNA: TGTGCCAGTAGACCAGGACAGTATGGCTACACCTTC. The rearrangement links TRBV19 to TRBJ1-2; D perhaps matches TRBD1 (6 bases). The CDR3 covers 12 residues. The germline V gene has CDR1 LNHDA and CDR2 SQIVND (reference sequence). The ends were cut back, 6 bases at V and 5 bases at J, with 10 bases in the middle.

This chain links TRBV29-1 with TRBJ1-2, with D uncertain. CDR1 SQVTM and CDR2 ANQGSEA come from the germline V gene. This CDR3 contains 15 residues. The V and J ends lost 6 bases and 4 bases respectively, with 21 bases between them. CDR3 nucleotides: TGCAGCGTCTCGGGATTAGACGTGAGAGGCTATGGCTACACCTTC. Translation: CSVSGLDVRGYGYTF.